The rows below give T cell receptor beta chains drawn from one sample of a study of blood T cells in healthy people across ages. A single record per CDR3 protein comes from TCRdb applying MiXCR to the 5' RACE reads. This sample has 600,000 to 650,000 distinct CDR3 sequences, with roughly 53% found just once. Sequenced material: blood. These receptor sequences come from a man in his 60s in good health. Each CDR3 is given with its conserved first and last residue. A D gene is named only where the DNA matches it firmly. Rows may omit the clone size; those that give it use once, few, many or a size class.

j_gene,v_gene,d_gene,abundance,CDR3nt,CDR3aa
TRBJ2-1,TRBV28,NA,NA,TGTGCCAGTATAAGCGGTAGCTCCTACAATGAGCAGTTCTTC,CASISGSSYNEQFF
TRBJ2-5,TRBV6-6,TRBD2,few,TGTGCCAGCAGTTACTCGCTCTCTAGCGGGGCCCAAGAGACCCAGTACTTC,CASSYSLSSGAQETQYF
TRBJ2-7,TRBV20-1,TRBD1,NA,TGCAGTGCTAGGAATCCGACAGGGGGACTCTACGAGCAGTACTTC,CSARNPTGGLYEQYF
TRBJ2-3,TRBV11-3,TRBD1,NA,TGTGCCAGCAGCTTCAGGGGGTTAGATACGCAGTATTTT,CASSFRGLDTQYF
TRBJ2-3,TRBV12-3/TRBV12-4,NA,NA,TGTGCCAACAGTATTAGGGTGAGAGGAGATACGCAGTATTTT,CANSIRVRGDTQYF
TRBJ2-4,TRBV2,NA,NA,TGTGCCAGCAAGATGGGGGTGGACAAAAACATTCAGTACTTC,CASKMGVDKNIQYF
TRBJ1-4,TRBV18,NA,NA,TGTGCCAGCTCACCCCCGGCCGCAACTAATGAAAAACTGTTTTTT,CASSPPAATNEKLFF
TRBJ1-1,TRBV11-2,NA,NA,TGTGCCAGCAGCTTATTGGTCGGGGCCACTGAAGCTTTCTTT,CASSLLVGATEAFF
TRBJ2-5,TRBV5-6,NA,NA,TGTGCCAGCAGCCCCAACCGGGGGCAGTTAGAGACCCAGTACTTC,CASSPNRGQLETQYF
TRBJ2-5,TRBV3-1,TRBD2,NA,TGTGCCAGCAGCCATACCGGGACTAGTGGGAGCCCCCAAGAGACCCAGTACTTC,CASSHTGTSGSPQETQYF
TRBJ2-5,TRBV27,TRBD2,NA,TGTGCCAGCAGTTTATGGGGGACTAGCGGTCACAATGAGCAGTACTTC,CASSLWGTSGHNEQYF
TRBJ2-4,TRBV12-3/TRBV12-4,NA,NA,TGTGCCAGCAGACGAGGGGACCTGTCGGGGGAGCAGTACTTC,CASRRGDLSGEQYF